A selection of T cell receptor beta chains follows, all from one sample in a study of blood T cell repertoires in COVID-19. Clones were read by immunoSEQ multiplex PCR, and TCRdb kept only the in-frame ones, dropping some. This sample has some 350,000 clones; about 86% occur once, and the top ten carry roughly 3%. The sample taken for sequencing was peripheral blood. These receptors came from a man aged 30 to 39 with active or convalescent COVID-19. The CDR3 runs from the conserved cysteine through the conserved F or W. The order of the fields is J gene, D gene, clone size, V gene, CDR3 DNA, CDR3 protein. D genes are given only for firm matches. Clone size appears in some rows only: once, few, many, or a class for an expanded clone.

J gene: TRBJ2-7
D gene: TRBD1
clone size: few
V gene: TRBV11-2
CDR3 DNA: TGTGCCAGCAGCTACGGGACAGGGCCCTACGAGCAGTACTTC
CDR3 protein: CASSYGTGPYEQYF

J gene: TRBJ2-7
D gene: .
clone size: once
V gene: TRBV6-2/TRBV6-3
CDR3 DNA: TGTGCCAGCAGTTACAACCTCCTATACGAGCAGTACTTC
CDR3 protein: CASSYNLLYEQYF

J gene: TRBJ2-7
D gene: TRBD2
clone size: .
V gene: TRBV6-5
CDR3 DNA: TGTGCCAGCAGGCCGGGACTAGCGGATTCCTACGAGCAGTACTTC
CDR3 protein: CASRPGLADSYEQYF

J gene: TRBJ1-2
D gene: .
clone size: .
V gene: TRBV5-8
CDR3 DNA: TGTGCCAGCAGCTTGACAGGGTGGGATGGCTACACCTTC
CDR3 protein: CASSLTGWDGYTF

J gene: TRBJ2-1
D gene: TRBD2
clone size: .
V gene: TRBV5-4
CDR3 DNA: TGTGCCAGCAGCTTGGTCCGGGGGGGCCACAATGAGCAGTTCTTC
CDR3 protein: CASSLVRGGHNEQFF

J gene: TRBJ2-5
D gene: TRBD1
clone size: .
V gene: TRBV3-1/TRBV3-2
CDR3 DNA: TGTGCCAGCAGCCTGATGCAGGGCCCTGACAGGGACCAAGAGACCCAGTACTTC
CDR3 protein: CASSLMQGPDRDQETQYF

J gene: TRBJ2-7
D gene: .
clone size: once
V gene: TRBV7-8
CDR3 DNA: TGTGCCAGCAGCCCCCGGGGGGCTCGCCCCTACGAGCAGTACTTC
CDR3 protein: CASSPRGARPYEQYF

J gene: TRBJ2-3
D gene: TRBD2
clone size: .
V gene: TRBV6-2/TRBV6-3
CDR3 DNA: TGTGCCAGCAGTTACGAACTAGCGGGATTGTATTTT
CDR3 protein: CASSYELAGLYF

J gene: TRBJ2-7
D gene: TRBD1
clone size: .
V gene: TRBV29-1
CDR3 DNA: TGCAGCGTGGAAGACCCCGACAGGGGGGACGAGCAGTACTTC
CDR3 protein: CSVEDPDRGDEQYF

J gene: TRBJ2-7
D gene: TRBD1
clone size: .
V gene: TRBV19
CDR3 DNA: TGTGCCAGTAGCGCGACAGGGGTGCACGAGCAGTACTTC
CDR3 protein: CASSATGVHEQYF

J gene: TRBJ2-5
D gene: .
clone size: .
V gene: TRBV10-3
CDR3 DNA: TGTGCCATCAGTGAAAGCGAAGAGACCCAGTACTTC
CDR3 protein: CAISESEETQYF

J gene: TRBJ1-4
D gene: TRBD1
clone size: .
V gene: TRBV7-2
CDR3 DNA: TGTGCCAGCAGCCAGGCGGGCAGGGGGCATCGAAAACTGTTTTTT
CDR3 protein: CASSQAGRGHRKLFF

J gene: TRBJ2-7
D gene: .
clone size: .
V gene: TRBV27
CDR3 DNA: TGTGCCAGCAGTTACGGGTTGAGCTACGAGCAGTACTTC
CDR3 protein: CASSYGLSYEQYF

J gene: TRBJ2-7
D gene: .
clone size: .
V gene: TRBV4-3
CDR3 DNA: TGCGCCAGCAGCCCCCACTCAAGCGTCGAGCAGTACTTC
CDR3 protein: CASSPHSSVEQYF

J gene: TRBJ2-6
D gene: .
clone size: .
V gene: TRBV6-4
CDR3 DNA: TGTGCCAGCAGTACAGACCGCTCTGGGGCCAACGTCCTGACTTTC
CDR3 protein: CASSTDRSGANVLTF

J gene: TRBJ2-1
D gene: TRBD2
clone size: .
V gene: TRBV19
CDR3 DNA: TGTGCCAGTAGTATGGGGTGGGAGGGTTACAATGAGCAGTTCTTC
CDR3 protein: CASSMGWEGYNEQFF

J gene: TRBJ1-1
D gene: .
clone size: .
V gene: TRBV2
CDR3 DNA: TGTGCCAGCCACATAGACAGGCTACGCGGTGAAGCTTTCTTT
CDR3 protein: CASHIDRLRGEAFF

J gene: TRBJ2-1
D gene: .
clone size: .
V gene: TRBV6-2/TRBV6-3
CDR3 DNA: TGTGCCAGCAGTTTTGGACTCCCCCCCAATGAGCAGTTCTTC
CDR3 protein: CASSFGLPPNEQFF

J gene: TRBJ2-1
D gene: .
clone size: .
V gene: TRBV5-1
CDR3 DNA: TGCGCCAGCAGCTTGTATCTAGCGAATGAGCAGTTCTTC
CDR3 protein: CASSLYLANEQFF

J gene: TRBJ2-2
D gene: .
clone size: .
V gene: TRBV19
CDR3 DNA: TGTGCCAGTAGTGGCTTCCGGGAGCTGTTTTTT
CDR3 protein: CASSGFRELFF

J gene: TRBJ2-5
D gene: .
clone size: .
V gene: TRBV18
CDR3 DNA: TGTGCCAGCTCACCAGATAGCGGCCTCCAAGAGACCCAGTACTTC
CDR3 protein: CASSPDSGLQETQYF

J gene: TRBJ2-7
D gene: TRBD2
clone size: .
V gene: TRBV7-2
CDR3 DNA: TGTGCCAGCAGTCGCGAGCGGGTAGCGGGGGGGCTTCACGAGCAGTACTTC
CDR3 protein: CASSRERVAGGLHEQYF

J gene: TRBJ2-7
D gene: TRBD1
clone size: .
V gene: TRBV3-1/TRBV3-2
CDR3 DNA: TGTGCCAGCAGCCCCCAGGGGGAATACGAGCAGTACTTC
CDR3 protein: CASSPQGEYEQYF

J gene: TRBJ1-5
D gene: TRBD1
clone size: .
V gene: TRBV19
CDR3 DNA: TGTGCCAGTAGTAGGAGGATACAGGGGGGAGGAGATCAGCCCCAGCATTTT
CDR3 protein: CASSRRIQGGGDQPQHF

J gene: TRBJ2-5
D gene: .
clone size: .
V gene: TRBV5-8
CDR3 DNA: TGTGCCAGCAGCTTGCCCCGGCCGTCGGGAGAGACCCAGTACTTC
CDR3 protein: CASSLPRPSGETQYF

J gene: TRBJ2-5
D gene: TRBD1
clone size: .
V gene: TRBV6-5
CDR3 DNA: TGTGCCAGCAGCTGGGGACAGAAAGAGACCCAGTACTTC
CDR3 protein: CASSWGQKETQYF

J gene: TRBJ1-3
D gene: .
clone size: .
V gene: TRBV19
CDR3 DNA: TGTGCCAGTAGTCGAGCCCCTGGAAACACCATATATTTT
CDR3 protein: CASSRAPGNTIYF

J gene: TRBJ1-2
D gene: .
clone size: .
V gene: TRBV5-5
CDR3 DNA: TGTGCCAGCAGCTTTTCGGGAGTAGGGAATGGCTACACCTTC
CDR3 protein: CASSFSGVGNGYTF

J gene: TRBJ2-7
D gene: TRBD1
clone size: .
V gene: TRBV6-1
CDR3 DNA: TGTGCCGGCAGTGAAGGGACAGCCGGCGAGCAGTACTTC
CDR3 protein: CAGSEGTAGEQYF

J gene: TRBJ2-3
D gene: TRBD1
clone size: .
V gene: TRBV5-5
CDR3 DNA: TGTGCCAGCAGCTTGGGGGGACAGGGCACAGATACGCAGTATTTT
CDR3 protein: CASSLGGQGTDTQYF